The 28 T cell receptor beta chains given below trace back to one sample, sequenced in a study of regulatory T cells in long-lasting Graves disease (dated by TCRdb to the early 2020s). Library generation was performed with multiplex PCR. The instrument was an Illumina HiSeq 4000. CDR3 regions were amplified by Arm-PCR with iRepertoire HTBI primers to construct TCR beta libraries. TCRdb's own reprocessing of the public reads used fastp at Q25 and MiXCR and kept productive beta chains. Every distinct CDR3 protein forms one entry, paired with its most common genes and DNA. Recorded for this sample are 200,000 to 250,000 distinct CDR3 sequences; around 20% of them occurred a single time. The top ten constitute 10% to 15% of the sample. Reading the label with the study, this specimen's time point is: newly diagnosed GD, antithyroid drugs for less than 3 months. For both TCR sequencing and RNA sequencing, RNA was extracted from PBMCs in TRIzol.

These data also formed part of another study, on T cells in Graves' hyperthyroidism and ophthalmopathy.

The sample was peripheral blood mononuclear cells (PBMCs), taken at new diagnosis, from a patient treated with antithyroid drugs. Receptor source: a woman younger than 45 with Graves disease. Donor details come from another sample of the same person, matched by shared clones.

V usage is TRBV19 and J usage is TRBJ2-7, with D possibly being TRBD2 (6 bases). The V and J ends lost 6 bases and 0 bases respectively, with 21 bases between them. The CDR3 extends over 17 amino acids. CDR1 and CDR2 (germline): LNHDA, SQIVND (reference sequence). This CDR3 is CASSPLAAATSSYEQYF. CDR3 coding DNA: TGTGCCAGTAGCCCGCTGGCCGCCGCGACTAGCTCCTACGAGCAGTACTTC. The complete variable domain, with remaining parts taken from reference TRBV19 and TRBJ2-7, reads DGGITQSPKYLFRKEGQNVTLSCEQNLNHDAMYWYRQDPGQGLRLIYYSQIVNDFQKGDIAEGYSVSREKKESFPLTVTSAQKNPTAFYLCASSPLAAATSSYEQYFGPGTRLTVT.

This clonotype was recorded at least ten times. The chain recombines TRBV28 with TRBJ1-1; possibly TRBD1 for D (5 bases). Trimming removed 5 bases at V and 5 bases at J, with 15 bases between. This CDR3 has 14 amino acids. Germline V CDR1 and CDR2: MDHEN, SYDVKM. This CDR3 is CASSPPRQLTEAFF. The CDR3 DNA reads as TGTGCCAGCAGTCCTCCCCGACAGCTAACTGAAGCTTTCTTT.

This clonotype has at least ten counts. J is TRBJ2-3 and V is TRBV29-1, with D possibly TRBD2 on 6 matching bases. The germline gives CDR1 SQVTM, CDR2 ANQGSEA. The length of the CDR3 is 13 residues. The germline V and J ends were trimmed by 4 bases and 0 bases, with 8 bases remaining between them. The CDR3 spells CSVVSGSTDTQYF. The CDR3 bases are TGCAGCGTTGTCAGCGGGAGCACAGATACGCAGTATTTT.

The CDR3 is CSAPSQHTQYF. CDR3 sequence (DNA): TGCAGTGCCCCTAGCCAACATACGCAGTATTTT. The rearrangement links TRBV20-1 to TRBJ2-3, with TRBD2 as a possible D gene (5 bases). The V and J ends lost 6 bases and 7 bases respectively, with 11 bases between them. CDR1 DFQATT and CDR2 SNEGSKA come from the germline V gene (reference sequence). The CDR3 runs to 11 residues.

CDR3 loop: CASSVAGVQSGTYEQYF. DNA of the CDR3: TGTGCCAGCAGCGTAGCGGGAGTTCAATCCGGAACCTACGAGCAGTACTTC. The rearrangement joins TRBV9 to TRBJ2-7; the D gene is possibly TRBD2 (6 bases). Germline V gene lookup returns CDR1 SGDLS and CDR2 YYNGEE. V was clipped by 0 bases and J by 2 bases, with 18 bases between them. The CDR3 extends over 17 amino acids. The variable domain in full, with the rest retrieved from reference TRBV9 and TRBJ2-7, is DSGVTQTPKHLITATGQRVTLRCSPRSGDLSVYWYQQSLDQGLQFLIQYYNGEERAKGNILERFSAQQFPDLHSELNLSSLELGDSALYFCASSVAGVQSGTYEQYFGPGTRLTVT.

The V call is TRBV2, the J call TRBJ2-3; 10 bases map to TRBD2. Losses at the gene ends were 0 bases for V and 2 bases for J; bases not matched to a gene: 11. The germline V gene encodes CDR1 SNHLY and CDR2 FYNNEI. This CDR3 comprises 19 residues. The CDR3: CASSEAVLAGRLATDTQYF. CDR3 sequence (DNA): TGTGCCAGCAGTGAAGCTGTACTAGCGGGGCGCCTGGCCACAGATACGCAGTATTTT.

This clonotype was detected many times. This chain joins TRBV7-8 and TRBJ1-1; maybe TRBD1 (5 bases). The V and J ends lost 5 bases and 1 base respectively, with 8 bases between them. CDR1 is SGHVS, CDR2 FQNEAQ, per germline. This CDR3 contains 13 residues. The CDR3 sequence is CASSLGANTEAFF. Written as DNA, the CDR3 is TGTGCCAGCAGCCTAGGGGCGAACACTGAAGCTTTCTTT. Filled out from reference TRBV7-8 and TRBJ1-1, the complete variable domain reads GAGVSQSPRYKVAKRGQDVALRCDPISGHVSLFWYQQALGQGPEFLTYFQNEAQLDKSGLPSDRFFAERPEGSVSTLKIQRTQQEDSAVYLCASSLGANTEAFFGQGTRLTVV.

A remark on this clonotype: Given a far larger clone just one base away, this is likely a sequencing read error. The chain employs TRBV7-2 and TRBJ2-1; TRBD1 matches 7 bases. The germline V gene has CDR1 SGHTA and CDR2 FQGNSA. The length of the CDR3 is 15 residues. CDR3 nucleotides: TGTGCCAGCAGCTTAGGACGGACAGGTTCGAATGAGCAGTCCTTC. It specifies CASSLGRTGSNEQSF.

This clonotype was detected many times. The chain recombines TRBV19 with TRBJ2-2; 9 bases fit TRBD1. CDR1 is LNHDA, CDR2 SQIVND, per germline (reference sequence). V trimming: 10 bases; J trimming: 0 bases; junction bases outside the gene matches: 3. The CDR3 length is 14 residues. The CDR3 loop is CAIRTGANTGELFF. Here the CDR3 DNA reads TGTGCCATAAGGACAGGGGCGAACACCGGGGAGCTGTTTTTT.

This clonotype has ten or more counts. Being one base from a much bigger clone, this may be a read error. V usage is TRBV30 and J usage is TRBJ1-1; D gene unclear. Trimming shortened V by 4 bases and J by 1 base, and 10 bases separated the two germline ends. The CDR3 is 13 residues long. CDR1 and CDR2 (germline): GTSNPN, SVGIG (reference sequence). The CDR3 sequence is CAWKARSNTEAFF. The CDR3 DNA reads TGTGCCTGGAAGGCACGCTCGAACACTGAAGCTTTCTTT.

This clonotype showed up many times. This chain uses TRBV28 with TRBJ2-6; D perhaps matches TRBD1 (5 bases). Trimming removed 6 bases at V and 0 bases at J, with 15 bases between. The germline V gene encodes CDR1 MDHEN and CDR2 SYDVKM. This CDR3 region has 17 residues. Here the CDR3 reads CASRRRVSFSGANVLTF. The CDR3 DNA is TGTGCCAGCAGACGCAGGGTTTCCTTCTCTGGGGCCAACGTCCTGACTTTC. The full variable domain, with the rest looked up from reference TRBV28 and TRBJ2-6, is DVKVTQSSRYLVKRTGEKVFLECVQDMDHENMFWYRQDPGLGLRLIYFSYDVKMKEKGDIPEGYSVSREKKERFSLILESASTNQTSMYLCASRRRVSFSGANVLTFGAGSRLTVL.

This clonotype was counted only a few times. The chain combines TRBV6-2 or TRBV6-3 with TRBJ2-4, with D possibly TRBD2 on 5 matching bases. Trimming removed 0 bases at V and 7 bases at J, with 13 bases between. CDR3 length: 15 residues. Germline V gene data show CDR1 as MNHEY and CDR2 as SVGEGT. CDR3 DNA sequence: TGTGCCAGCAGTTACTCCACACCGGACTTGAACATTCAGTACTTC. Protein sequence: CASSYSTPDLNIQYF.

To note about this clonotype: This likely came from a read error, as a far larger clone is one base away. The chain has TRBV6-1 and TRBJ2-5; TRBD1 agrees at 11 bases. Germline V gene lookup returns CDR1 MNHNS and CDR2 SASEGT. The V gene end was trimmed by 8 bases and the J gene end by 4 bases; junction bases not matched to a gene: 3. This CDR3 contains 13 residues. CDR3: CASGGTGGETQYF. CDR3 bases: TGTGCCAGCGGGGGGACAGGGGGAGAGACCCAGTACTTC.

In its sample, this clonotype was seen a few times. Possible read error: a much larger clone is one base away. The V and J genes are TRBV3-1 and TRBJ2-5; TRBD2 aligns across 11 bases. This CDR3 is built from 14 residues. From germline, CDR1 is LGHDT and CDR2 YNNKEL (reference sequence). DNA of the CDR3: TGTGCCAGCAGCTCTAGCGGGGGGACGGAGACCCGGTACTTC. Translation gives CASSSSGGTETRYF.

This clonotype was counted a few times. The V call is TRBV10-3, the J call TRBJ2-3; tentative D call: TRBD1 (6 bases). The germline V and J ends were trimmed by 7 bases and 2 bases, with 13 bases remaining between them. This CDR3 contains 14 residues. CDR1 and CDR2 from the germline V gene are ENHRY and SYGVKD. CDR3 nucleotides: TGTGCCATCAACTTGGACAGTAACACAGATACGCAGTATTTT. It is translated as CAINLDSNTDTQYF.

This clonotype occurred a few times. The chain joins TRBV18 to TRBJ1-5; 7 bases map to TRBD1. Germline CDR1 reads KGHSH; CDR2 reads LQKENI. J gave up 2 bases and V 3 bases, and 10 bases lay outside the gene matches. This CDR3 has 17 amino acids. The CDR3 region has the DNA TGTGCCAGCTCACCGAAATTCATCCAGGGGGGCAATCAGCCCCAGCATTTT. Protein: CASSPKFIQGGNQPQHF.

This clonotype was observed many times. The chain combines TRBV7-8 with TRBJ1-4; a weak D match, TRBD1 (5 bases). The V gene lost 1 base and the J gene lost 8 bases, with 17 bases spanning the gap. The CDR3 extends over 16 amino acids. The germline CDR1 and CDR2 sequences are SGHVS and FQNEAQ. In DNA, the CDR3 is TGTGCCAGCAGCTTAGGGGTGACAGCCCTTGGAGAAAAACTGTTTTTT. This encodes CASSLGVTALGEKLFF.

This clonotype was recorded many times. Here the CDR3 reads CAWGGLAGPHEQYF. In DNA form, the CDR3 reads TGTGCCTGGGGTGGACTAGCGGGTCCCCACGAGCAGTACTTC. The chain carries TRBV30 and TRBJ2-7; 11 nucleotides agree with TRBD2. The CDR3 covers 14 residues. The ends lost 5 bases at V and 5 bases at J; junction bases unmatched: 8. In germline, CDR1 is GTSNPN, CDR2 SVGIG (reference sequence).

The J gene is TRBJ2-2, the V gene TRBV5-4; D may match TRBD1 or TRBD2 (5 bases each). The CDR3 is 16 amino acids. Germline lookup yields CDR1 SGHNT and CDR2 YYREEE (reference sequence). V lost 4 bases to trimming and J lost 4 bases, with 17 bases between them. The CDR3 is CASSGALGVGTGELFF. In DNA form, the CDR3 reads TGTGCCAGCAGCGGGGCGCTGGGAGTGGGCACCGGGGAGCTGTTTTTT.

The chain couples TRBV27 to TRBJ1-6; no clear D. Trimming shortened V by 3 bases and J by 10 bases, and 10 bases separated the two germline ends. The CDR3 has 13 residues. The germline V gene encodes CDR1 MNHEY and CDR2 SMNVEV (reference sequence). CDR3 sequence reads: CASSFAQASPLHF. The CDR3 nucleotides read TGTGCCAGCAGTTTCGCGCAGGCCTCACCCCTCCACTTT.

This chain connects TRBV7-2 to TRBJ2-1; D perhaps matches TRBD1 (5 bases). V was pared by 6 bases and J by 10 bases, with 16 bases between. Germline V lookup: CDR1 SGHTA, CDR2 FQGNSA. The CDR3 spans 13 residues. CDR3: CASSLSRATEQFF. The CDR3 DNA is TGTGCCAGCAGTTTGAGCAGGGCCACCGAGCAGTTCTTC.

The chain employs TRBV11-3 and TRBJ2-5; 9 bases are shared with TRBD1. From germline, CDR1 is SGHNT and CDR2 YENEEA. V dropped 2 bases and J dropped 2; count of bases not matched to a gene: 6. The CDR3 is 16 amino acids. Here the CDR3 DNA reads TGTGCCAGCAGCTTATATCCGACAGGGGGGCAAGAGACCCAGTACTTC. Protein: CASSLYPTGGQETQYF.

The V call is TRBV27, the J call TRBJ2-7; 7 bases fit TRBD2. Germline assignment: CDR1 MNHEY and CDR2 SMNVEV (reference sequence). Trimming cost V 4 bases and J 1 base; bases outside gene matches: 7. CDR3 length: 15 amino acids. Here the CDR3 reads CASSSLNGRSYEQYF. CDR3 coding DNA: TGTGCCAGCAGTTCCCTGAACGGGAGGTCCTACGAGCAGTACTTC.

This clonotype has at least ten counts. The chain recombines TRBV11-2 with TRBJ1-1; 11 nucleotides agree with TRBD1. The J segment lost 6 bases and the V segment lost 5 bases, leaving 14 bases of the junction unmatched. This CDR3 is built from 17 residues. Germline V gene data show CDR1 as SGHAT and CDR2 as FQNNGV. CDR3 nucleotide sequence: TGTGCCAGCAGCACCAAGGACAGGGGGCTGGGGGGACCTGAAGCTTTCTTT. Its translation: CASSTKDRGLGGPEAFF.

In this sample, this clonotype turned up a few times. The chain joins TRBV14 to TRBJ2-5; the D call may be TRBD1 or TRBD2 (6 bases each). The CDR3 loop spans 16 amino acids. Looked up from germline, CDR1 is SGHDN and CDR2 is FVKESK. V gave up 5 bases and J gave up 2 bases, with 18 bases separating them. This CDR3 reads CASSSRGGTPQETQYF. CDR3 nucleotides: TGTGCCAGCAGCTCCCGAGGGGGGACACCTCAAGAGACCCAGTACTTC.

This clonotype was observed at least ten times. This chain links TRBV27 with TRBJ2-1; D may match TRBD1 or TRBD2 (5 bases each). Deletions cut 0 bases from V and 9 bases from J, with 9 bases between. The CDR3 spans 13 residues. The V gene's germline CDR1 is MNHEY and CDR2 SMNVEV (reference sequence). CDR3 protein: CASSLSGRGEQFF. The CDR3 DNA reads TGTGCCAGCAGTTTATCGGGACGGGGTGAGCAGTTCTTC.

In this sample, this clonotype turned up many times. The rearrangement joins TRBV11-2 to TRBJ1-4, with D possibly matching TRBD1 (6 bases). Trimming cost V 11 bases and J 6 bases, with 16 bases left between them. CDR3 size: 13 residues. Germline CDR1 is SGHAT and CDR2 is FQNNGV. Written as DNA, the CDR3 is TGTGCCGGCGGGGGCAGGCAACATGAAAAACTGTTTTTT. Protein product: CAGGGRQHEKLFF.

There are many counts of this clonotype. CDR3 sequence reads: CASSPGTVNEQFF. The CDR3 coding sequence is TGTGCCAGCAGCCCGGGGACAGTCAATGAGCAGTTCTTC. This chain links TRBV7-3 with TRBJ2-1, with 7 bases aligning to TRBD1. The junction had 4 bases not matched to a gene; V was cut back by 5 bases and J by 6 bases. The CDR3 has 13 amino acids. Germline CDR1 SGHTA, CDR2 FQGTGA.